The clone carrying this T cell receptor beta chain has ten or more counts. For TCR beta, libraries came from iRepertoire HTBI primers and Arm-PCR of CDR3 regions. TCRdb independently ran MiXCR on the multiplex PCR reads; one entry per CDR3 protein. Of a few hundred thousand distinct CDR3 sequences listed, 12% were seen once; the top ten hold 18%. The data derive from a study of regulatory T cells in long-lasting Graves disease. Time point of the sample: newly diagnosed GD, antithyroid drugs for less than 3 months. The TCR library was made from RNA extracted from PBMCs. The data also belong to a second study, concerning T cells in Graves' hyperthyroidism and ophthalmopathy.

This sequence originates from a young woman with Graves disease. The sample here was peripheral blood mononuclear cells (PBMCs), taken at new diagnosis, from a patient treated with antithyroid drugs.

The CDR3 loop reads CASSLVGLAKNIQYF. CDR3 bases: TGTGCCAGCAGCTTAGTAGGACTAGCCAAAAACATTCAGTACTTC. The chain is built from TRBV7-2 and TRBJ2-4, with TRBD2 as a possible D gene (5 bases). The CDR3 length is 15 residues. V lost 1 base, J lost 0 bases, and 7 bases lay in between. The germline CDR1 and CDR2 sequences are SGHTA and FQGNSA.